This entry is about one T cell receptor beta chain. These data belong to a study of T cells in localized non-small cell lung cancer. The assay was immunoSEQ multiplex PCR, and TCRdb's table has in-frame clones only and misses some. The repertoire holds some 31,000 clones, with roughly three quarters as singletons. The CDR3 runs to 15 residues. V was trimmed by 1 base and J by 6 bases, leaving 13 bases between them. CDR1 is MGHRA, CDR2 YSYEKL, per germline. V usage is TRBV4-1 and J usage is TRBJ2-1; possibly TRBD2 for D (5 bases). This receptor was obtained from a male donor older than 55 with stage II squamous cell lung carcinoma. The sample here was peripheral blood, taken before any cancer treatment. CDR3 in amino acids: CASSQVTLRGNEQFF. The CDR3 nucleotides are TGCGCCAGCAGCCAAGTTACCCTTCGGGGCAATGAGCAGTTCTTC.